These 2 T cell receptor beta chains originate from one sample sequenced in a study of vaccination effects on CD4 cells after COVID-19. For these receptors, no antigen is known. Repertoires were generated with immunoSEQ multiplex PCR, while TCRdb's copy carries only in-frame clones and drops some. Of about 21,000 clones listed, 73% are singletons. After expansion with viral peptide pools in the ViraFEST assay, antigen-specific CD4+ T cells were sequenced. Following 10 days of culture, CD4+ T cells were isolated. Testing of the vaccine recipients showed negative nucleocapsid antibodies and no prior SARS-CoV-2 infection. Sequencing was performed on CD4+ T cells from PBMCs cultured with HCoV-NL63 spike peptides, taken before COVID-19 vaccination. The source of these receptors is a human donor who received a COVID-19 vaccine.

This chain connects TRBV28 to TRBJ1-5, with a tentative D call TRBD1 (5 bases). The germline gives CDR1 MDHEN, CDR2 SYDVKM. The CDR3 is 12 amino acids. Trimming left V 6 bases short and J 12 bases short, with 15 bases between. The DNA of the CDR3 is TGTGCCAGCAGCAGACGGGGGAGGGTCCAGCATTTT. It encodes CASSRRGRVQHF.

The rearrangement joins TRBV5-4 to TRBJ2-1; TRBD1 agrees at 12 bases. The J segment lost 8 bases and the V segment lost 4 bases, leaving 4 bases of the junction unmatched. Germline assignment: CDR1 SGHNT and CDR2 YYREEE (reference sequence). This CDR3 is built from 14 residues. CDR3 in amino acids: CASSPGTGGHEQFF. CDR3 coding DNA: TGTGCCAGCAGCCCAGGGACAGGGGGCCATGAGCAGTTCTTC.